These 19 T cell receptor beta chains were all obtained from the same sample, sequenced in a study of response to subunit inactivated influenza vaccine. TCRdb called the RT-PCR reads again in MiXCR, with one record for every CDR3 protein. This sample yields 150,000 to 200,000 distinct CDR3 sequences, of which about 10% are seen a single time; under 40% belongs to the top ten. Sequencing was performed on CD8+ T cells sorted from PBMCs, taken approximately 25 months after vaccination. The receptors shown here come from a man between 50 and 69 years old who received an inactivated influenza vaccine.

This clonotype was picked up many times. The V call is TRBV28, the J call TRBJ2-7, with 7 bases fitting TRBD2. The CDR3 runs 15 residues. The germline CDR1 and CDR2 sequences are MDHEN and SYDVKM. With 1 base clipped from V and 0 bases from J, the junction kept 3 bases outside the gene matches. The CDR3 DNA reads TGTGCCAGCAGTTTATCAGGCGGGAGCTCCTACGAGCAGTACTTC. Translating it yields CASSLSGGSSYEQYF.

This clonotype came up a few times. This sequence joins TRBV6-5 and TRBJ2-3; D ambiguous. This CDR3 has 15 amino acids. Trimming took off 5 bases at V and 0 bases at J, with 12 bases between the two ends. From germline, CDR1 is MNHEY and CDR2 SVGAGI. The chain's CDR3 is CASSTDWASTDTQYF. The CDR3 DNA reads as TGTGCCAGCAGTACCGATTGGGCTAGCACAGATACGCAGTATTTT.

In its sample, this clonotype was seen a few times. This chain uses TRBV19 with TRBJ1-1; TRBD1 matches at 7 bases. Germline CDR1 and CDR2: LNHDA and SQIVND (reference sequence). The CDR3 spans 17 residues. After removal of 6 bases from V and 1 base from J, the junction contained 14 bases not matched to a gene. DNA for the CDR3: TGTGCCAGTAGGCATACAGGGGCCGTTCCACCGAACACTGAAGCTTTCTTT. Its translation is CASRHTGAVPPNTEAFF.

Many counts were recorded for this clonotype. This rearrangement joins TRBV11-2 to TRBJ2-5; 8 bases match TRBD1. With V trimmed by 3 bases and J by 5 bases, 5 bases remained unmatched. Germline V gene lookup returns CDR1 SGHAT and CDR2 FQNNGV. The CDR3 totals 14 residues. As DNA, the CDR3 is TGTGCCAGCAGCTTGAGGACAGGGTGGGAGACCCAGTACTTC. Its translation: CASSLRTGWETQYF.

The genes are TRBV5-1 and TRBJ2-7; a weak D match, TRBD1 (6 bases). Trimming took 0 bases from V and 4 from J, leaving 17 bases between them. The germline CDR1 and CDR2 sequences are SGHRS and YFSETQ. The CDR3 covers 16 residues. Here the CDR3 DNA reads TGCGCCAGCAGCTTGGCGTGGGACACCGTTACTTACGAGCAGTACTTC. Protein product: CASSLAWDTVTYEQYF.

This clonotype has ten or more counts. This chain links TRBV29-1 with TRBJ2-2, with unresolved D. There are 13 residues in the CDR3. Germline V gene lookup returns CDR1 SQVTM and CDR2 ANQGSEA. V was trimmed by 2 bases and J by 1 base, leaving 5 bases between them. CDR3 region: CSVELENTGELFF. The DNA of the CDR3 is TGCAGCGTTGAACTAGAGAACACCGGGGAGCTGTTTTTT.

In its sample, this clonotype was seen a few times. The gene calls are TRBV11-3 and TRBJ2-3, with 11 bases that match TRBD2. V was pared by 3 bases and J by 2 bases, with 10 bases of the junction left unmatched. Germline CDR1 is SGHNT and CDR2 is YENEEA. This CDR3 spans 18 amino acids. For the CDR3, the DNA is TGTGCCAGCAGCTTCCCAACCACTAGCGGGAGCCTCACAGATACGCAGTATTTT. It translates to CASSFPTTSGSLTDTQYF.

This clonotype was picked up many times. CDR3 sequence reads: CASSLGDGYTF. CDR3 DNA: TGTGCCAGCAGTTTAGGGGATGGCTACACCTTC. This chain links TRBV12-3 or TRBV12-4 with TRBJ1-2; D not resolved. The V end was cut by 1 base, the J end by 6 bases, with 3 bases between. The CDR3 extends over 11 amino acids.

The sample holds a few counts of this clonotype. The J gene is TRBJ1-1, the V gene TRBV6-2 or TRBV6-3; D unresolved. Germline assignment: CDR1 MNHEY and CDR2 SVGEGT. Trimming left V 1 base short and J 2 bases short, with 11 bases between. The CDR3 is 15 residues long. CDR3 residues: CASSYLGFFNTEAFF. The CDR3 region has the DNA TGTGCCAGCAGTTACTTAGGGTTTTTCAACACTGAAGCTTTCTTT.

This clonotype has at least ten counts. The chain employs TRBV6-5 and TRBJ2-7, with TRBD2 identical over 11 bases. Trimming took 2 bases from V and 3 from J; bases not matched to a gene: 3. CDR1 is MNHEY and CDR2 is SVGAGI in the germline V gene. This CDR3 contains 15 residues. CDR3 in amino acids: CASSYGTSGNYEQYF. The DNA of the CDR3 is TGTGCCAGCAGTTACGGGACTAGCGGAAACTACGAGCAGTACTTC.

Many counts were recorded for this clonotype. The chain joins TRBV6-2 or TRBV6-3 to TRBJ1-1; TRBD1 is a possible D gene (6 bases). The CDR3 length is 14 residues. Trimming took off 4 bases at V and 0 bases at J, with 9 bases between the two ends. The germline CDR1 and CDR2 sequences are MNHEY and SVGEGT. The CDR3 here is CASSFTGMNTEAFF. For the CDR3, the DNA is TGTGCCAGCAGTTTCACAGGGATGAACACTGAAGCTTTCTTT.

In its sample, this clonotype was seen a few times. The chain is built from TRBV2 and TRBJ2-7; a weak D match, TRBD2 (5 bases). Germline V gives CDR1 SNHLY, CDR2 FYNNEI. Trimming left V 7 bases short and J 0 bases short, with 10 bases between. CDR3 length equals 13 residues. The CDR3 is CASTERSSYEQYF. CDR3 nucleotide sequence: TGTGCCAGCACGGAGCGGAGCTCCTACGAGCAGTACTTC.

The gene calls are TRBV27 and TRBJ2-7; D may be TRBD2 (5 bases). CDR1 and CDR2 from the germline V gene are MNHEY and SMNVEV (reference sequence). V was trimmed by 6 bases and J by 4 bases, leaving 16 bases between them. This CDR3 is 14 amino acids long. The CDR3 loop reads CASSTGWGSYEQYF. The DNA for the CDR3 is TGTGCCAGCAGCACGGGGTGGGGATCATACGAGCAGTACTTC.

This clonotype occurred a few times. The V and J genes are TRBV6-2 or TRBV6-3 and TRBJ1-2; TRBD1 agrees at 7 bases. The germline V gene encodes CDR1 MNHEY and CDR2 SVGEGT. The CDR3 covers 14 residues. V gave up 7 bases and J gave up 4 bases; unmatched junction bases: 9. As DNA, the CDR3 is TGTGCCAGCACCGACTACGACAGGGCCTATGGCTACACCTTC. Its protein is CASTDYDRAYGYTF.

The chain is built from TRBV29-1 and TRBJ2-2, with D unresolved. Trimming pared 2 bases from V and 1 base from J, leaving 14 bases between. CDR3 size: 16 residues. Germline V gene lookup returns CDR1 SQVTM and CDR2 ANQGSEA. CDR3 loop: CSVEFRKTGNTGELFF. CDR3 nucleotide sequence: TGCAGCGTTGAATTTCGGAAGACGGGGAACACCGGGGAGCTGTTTTTT.

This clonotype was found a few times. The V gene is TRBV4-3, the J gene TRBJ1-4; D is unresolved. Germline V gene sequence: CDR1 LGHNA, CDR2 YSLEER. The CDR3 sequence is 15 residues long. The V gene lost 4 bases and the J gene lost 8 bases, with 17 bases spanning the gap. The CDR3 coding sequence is TGCGCCAGCAGCCCTGGGCCCCTTGGGAGAGAAAAACTGTTTTTT. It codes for CASSPGPLGREKLFF.

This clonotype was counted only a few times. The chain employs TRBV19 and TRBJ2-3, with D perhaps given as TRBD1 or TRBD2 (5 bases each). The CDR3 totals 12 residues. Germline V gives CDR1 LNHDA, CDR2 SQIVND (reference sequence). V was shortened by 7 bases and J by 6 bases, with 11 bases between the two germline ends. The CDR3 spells CASTGTPDTQYF. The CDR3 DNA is TGTGCCAGTACCGGGACCCCGGATACGCAGTATTTT.

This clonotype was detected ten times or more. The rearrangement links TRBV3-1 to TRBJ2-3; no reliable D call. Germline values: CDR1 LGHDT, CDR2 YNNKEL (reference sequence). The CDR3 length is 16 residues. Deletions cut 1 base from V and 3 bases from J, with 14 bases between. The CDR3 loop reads CASSQGLMEGTDTQYF. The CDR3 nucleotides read TGTGCCAGCAGCCAAGGACTTATGGAAGGGACAGATACGCAGTATTTT.

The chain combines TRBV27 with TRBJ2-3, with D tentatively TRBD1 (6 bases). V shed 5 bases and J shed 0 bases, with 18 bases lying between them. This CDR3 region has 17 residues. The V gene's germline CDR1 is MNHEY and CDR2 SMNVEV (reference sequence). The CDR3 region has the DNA TGTGCCAGCAGTCCTTCAGGGGTTGAACCTAGCACAGATACGCAGTATTTT. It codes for CASSPSGVEPSTDTQYF.